Described below is a single T cell receptor beta chain sequence and its context. Clones were read by immunoSEQ multiplex PCR, and TCRdb kept only the in-frame ones, dropping some. The sample lists 500,000 or so clones, approximately 90% occurring once. The sample comes from a study of blood T cell repertoires in COVID-19. Study background: The cDNA or gDNA used as material had been derived from T cells, B-cell-depleted T cells, or PBMCs.

The CDR3 consists of 15 residues. V trimming: 7 bases; J trimming: 1 base; junction bases outside the gene matches: 5. CDR1 and CDR2 (germline): SQVTM, ANQGSEA. The source material was PBMCs or T cells enriched from blood (not recorded which). This clonotype was sampled from a woman under 30 who had recovered from COVID-19. This chain joins TRBV29-1 and TRBJ2-3; 13 positions match TRBD2. The CDR3 protein is CSASGLAGGTDTQYF. CDR3 nucleotides: TGCAGCGCAAGTGGACTAGCGGGGGGCACAGATACGCAGTATTTT.